This TCR beta chain derives from a study of identical twins. The table lists this clonotype with a few counts. In TCRdb, the 5' RACE reads were re-called with MiXCR into one record per CDR3 protein. This sample has under 900,000 distinct CDR3 sequences, with approximately 13% found just once. Germline CDR1 is MNHEY and CDR2 is SMNVEV (reference sequence). The CDR3 totals 16 residues. Trimming removed 5 bases from V and 0 bases from J, with 14 bases in between. This sample was shared with a second study, whose subject was yellow fever vaccine responses in identical twins.

The sequence derives from a woman between 18 and 30 years old in good health. The material sequenced was PBMCs. This chain links TRBV27 with TRBJ2-1; the D gene is possibly TRBD2 (7 bases). The CDR3 reads CASSTTGGLSYNEQFF. CDR3 nucleotide sequence: TGTGCCAGCAGTACGACCGGGGGGCTCTCCTACAATGAGCAGTTCTTC.